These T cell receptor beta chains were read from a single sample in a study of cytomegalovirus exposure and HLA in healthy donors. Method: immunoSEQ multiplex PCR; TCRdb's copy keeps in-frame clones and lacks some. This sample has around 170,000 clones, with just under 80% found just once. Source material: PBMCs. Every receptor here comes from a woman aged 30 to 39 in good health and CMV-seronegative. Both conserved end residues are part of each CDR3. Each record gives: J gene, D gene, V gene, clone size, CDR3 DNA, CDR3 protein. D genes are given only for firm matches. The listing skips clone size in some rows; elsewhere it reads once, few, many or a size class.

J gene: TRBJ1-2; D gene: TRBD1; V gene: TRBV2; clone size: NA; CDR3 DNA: TGTGCCAGCAGGATACAGGGGGCTTATGACTATGGCTACACCTTC; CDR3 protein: CASRIQGAYDYGYTF
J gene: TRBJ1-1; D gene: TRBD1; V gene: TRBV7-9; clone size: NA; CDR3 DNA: TGTGCCAGCAGCCCGACAGGGGTCACTGAAGCTTTCTTT; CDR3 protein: CASSPTGVTEAFF
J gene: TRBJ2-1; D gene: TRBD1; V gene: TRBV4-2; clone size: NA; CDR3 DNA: TGTGCCAGCAGCCAAGTAATCGACAGGGACAATGAGCAGTTCTTC; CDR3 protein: CASSQVIDRDNEQFF
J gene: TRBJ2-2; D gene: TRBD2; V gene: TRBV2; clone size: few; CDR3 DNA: TGTGCCAGCAGGGTAGCGGGGGAAGGCACCGGGGAGCTGTTTTTT; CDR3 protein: CASRVAGEGTGELFF
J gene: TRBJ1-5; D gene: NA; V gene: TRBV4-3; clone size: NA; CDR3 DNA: TGCGCCAGCAGCCAAGATAGACAGCAGCCCCAGCATTTT; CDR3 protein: CASSQDRQQPQHF
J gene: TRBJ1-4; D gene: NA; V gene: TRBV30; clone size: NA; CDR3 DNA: TGTGCCTGGGGGAGGTCAACTAATGAAAAACTGTTTTTT; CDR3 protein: CAWGRSTNEKLFF
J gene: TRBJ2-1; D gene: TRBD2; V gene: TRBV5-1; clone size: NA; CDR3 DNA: TGCGCCAGCAGCTTGGTGGCTAGCGGGGGGTCCTACAATGAGCAGTTCTTC; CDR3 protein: CASSLVASGGSYNEQFF
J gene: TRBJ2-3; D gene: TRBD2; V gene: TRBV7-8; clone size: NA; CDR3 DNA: TGTGCCAGCAGCTATATAGCGGGGGGGACAGATACGCAGTATTTT; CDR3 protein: CASSYIAGGTDTQYF
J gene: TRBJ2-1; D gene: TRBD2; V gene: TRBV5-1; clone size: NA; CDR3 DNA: TGCGCCAGCAGCTTGGGTGGGGGGGGATACAATGAGCAGTTCTTC; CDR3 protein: CASSLGGGGYNEQFF
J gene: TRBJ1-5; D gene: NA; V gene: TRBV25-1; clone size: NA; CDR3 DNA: TGTGCCAGCAGGGACAATAGCAATCAGCCCCAGCATTTT; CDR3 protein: CASRDNSNQPQHF
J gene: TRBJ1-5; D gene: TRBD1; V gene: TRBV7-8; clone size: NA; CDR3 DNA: TGTGCCAGCAGCCCCAACAGGGGCCATAGCAATCAGCCCCAGCATTTT; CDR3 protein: CASSPNRGHSNQPQHF
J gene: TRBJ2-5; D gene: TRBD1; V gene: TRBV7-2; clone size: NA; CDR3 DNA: TGTGCCAGCATCCCAAGGCGGACAGGGACTGAGACCCAGTACTTC; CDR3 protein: CASIPRRTGTETQYF
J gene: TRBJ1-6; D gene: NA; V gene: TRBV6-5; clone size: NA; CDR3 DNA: TGCGCCAGCAGTTACGGCAGGGGAAATTCACCCCTCCACTTT; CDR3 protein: CASSYGRGNSPLHF
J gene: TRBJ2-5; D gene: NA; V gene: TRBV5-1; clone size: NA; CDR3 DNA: TGCGCCAGCAGCTTGGCCTGGGGCTTCAACCAAGAGACCCAGTACTTC; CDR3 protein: CASSLAWGFNQETQYF
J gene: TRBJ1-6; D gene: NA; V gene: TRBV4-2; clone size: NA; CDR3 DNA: TGTGCCAGCAGCCAGCCGCCACCTAATAATTCACCCCTCCACTTT; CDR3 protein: CASSQPPPNNSPLHF
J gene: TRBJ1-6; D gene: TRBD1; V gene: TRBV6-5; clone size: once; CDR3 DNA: TGTGCCAGCAGTTCCTACGACAGGGGATATAATTCACCCCTCCACTTT; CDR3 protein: CASSSYDRGYNSPLHF
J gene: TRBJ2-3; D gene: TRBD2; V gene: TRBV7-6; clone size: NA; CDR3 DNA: TGTGCCAGCAGCTTGATAGCGGGGGGGGTTCTTGATACGCAGTATTTT; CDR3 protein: CASSLIAGGVLDTQYF
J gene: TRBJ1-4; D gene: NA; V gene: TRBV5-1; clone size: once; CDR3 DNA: TGCGCCAGCAGCTTGGTAGGGGCGGATAACGAAAAACTGTTTTTT; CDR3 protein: CASSLVGADNEKLFF
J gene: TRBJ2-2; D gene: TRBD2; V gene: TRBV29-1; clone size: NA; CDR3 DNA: TGCAGCGTTGACGTAGCGGGGCCAAACACCGGGGAGCTGTTTTTT; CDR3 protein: CSVDVAGPNTGELFF
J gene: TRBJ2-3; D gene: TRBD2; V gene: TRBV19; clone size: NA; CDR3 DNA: TGTGCCAGTAGTACCCCATCAGCGGGGACCACAGATACGCAGTATTTT; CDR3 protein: CASSTPSAGTTDTQYF
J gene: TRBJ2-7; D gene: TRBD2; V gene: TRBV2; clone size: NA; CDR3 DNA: TGTGCCAGCAGTGACCGTGCGGGGGGGCGTATTCCCCACGAGCAGTACTTC; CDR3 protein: CASSDRAGGRIPHEQYF
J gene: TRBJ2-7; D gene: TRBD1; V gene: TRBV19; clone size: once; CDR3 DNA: TGTGCCAGTAGTCACCGGGACAGGGGCTACGAGCAGTACTTC; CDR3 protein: CASSHRDRGYEQYF
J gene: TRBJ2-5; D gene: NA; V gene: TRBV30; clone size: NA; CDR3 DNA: TGTGCCTGGAGTGCCGGGGAGACCCAGTACTTC; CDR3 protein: CAWSAGETQYF
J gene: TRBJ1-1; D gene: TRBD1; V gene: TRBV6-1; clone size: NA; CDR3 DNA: TGTGCCAGCAGGGGGGTGAAAGGGGGCTACACTGAAGCTTTCTTT; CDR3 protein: CASRGVKGGYTEAFF
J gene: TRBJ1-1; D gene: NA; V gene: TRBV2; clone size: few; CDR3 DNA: TGTGCCAGCAGCGAGGCAGAGGGCACTGAAGCTTTCTTT; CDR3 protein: CASSEAEGTEAFF
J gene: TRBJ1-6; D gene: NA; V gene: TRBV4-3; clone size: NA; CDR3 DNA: TGCGCCAGCAGCCAAGGAGGAAATTATGGCTCACCCCTCCACTTT; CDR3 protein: CASSQGGNYGSPLHF
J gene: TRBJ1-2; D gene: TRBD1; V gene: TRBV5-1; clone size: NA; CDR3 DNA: TGCGCCAGCAGCTTGGATGTGACAGGGGACTTAGGCTACACCTTC; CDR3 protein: CASSLDVTGDLGYTF
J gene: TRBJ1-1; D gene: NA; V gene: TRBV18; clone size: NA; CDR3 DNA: TGTGCCAGCTCACCGAAGGGGGGGGGCACTGAAGCTTTCTTT; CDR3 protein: CASSPKGGGTEAFF
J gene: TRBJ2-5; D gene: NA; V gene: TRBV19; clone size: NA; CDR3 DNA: TGTGCCAGTAGGGCCGGGGGAGAGACCCAGTACTTC; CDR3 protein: CASRAGGETQYF
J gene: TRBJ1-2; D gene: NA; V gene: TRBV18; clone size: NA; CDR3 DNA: TGTGCCAGCTCATCCAGCTATGGCTACACCTTC; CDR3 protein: CASSSSYGYTF
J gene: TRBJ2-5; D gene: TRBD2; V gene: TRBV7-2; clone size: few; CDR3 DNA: TGTGCCAGCAGTGCCGCTAGCGGGGGGGTTGAGACCCAGTACTTC; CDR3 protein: CASSAASGGVETQYF
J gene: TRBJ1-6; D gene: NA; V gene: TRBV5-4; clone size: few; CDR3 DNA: TGTGCCAGCAGCTTGGGCGGTGGAGGGTGGAATTCACCCCTCCACTTT; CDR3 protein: CASSLGGGGWNSPLHF
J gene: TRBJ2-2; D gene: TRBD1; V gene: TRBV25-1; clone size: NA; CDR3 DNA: TGTGCCAGCAGTCACAACAGGGGGAACACCGGGGAGCTGTTTTTT; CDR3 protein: CASSHNRGNTGELFF
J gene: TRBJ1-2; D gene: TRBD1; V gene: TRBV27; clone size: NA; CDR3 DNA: TGTGCCAGCAGTTTCTCCTGGACAGGGGCCCTCTATGGCTACACCTTC; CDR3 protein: CASSFSWTGALYGYTF
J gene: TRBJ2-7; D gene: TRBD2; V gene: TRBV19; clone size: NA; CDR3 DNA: TGTGCCAGTAGTACACATAGCGGGGGCACCTACGAGCAGTACTTC; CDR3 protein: CASSTHSGGTYEQYF
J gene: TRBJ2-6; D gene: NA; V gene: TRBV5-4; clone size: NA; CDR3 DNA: TGTGCCAGCACCCTGGGAGGGGGGCCTGGGGCCAACGTCCTGACTTTC; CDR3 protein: CASTLGGGPGANVLTF
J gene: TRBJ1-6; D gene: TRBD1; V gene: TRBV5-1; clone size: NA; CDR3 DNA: TGCGCCAGCAGCCGGGACAGCACCTACCCCCTCCACTTT; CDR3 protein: CASSRDSTYPLHF
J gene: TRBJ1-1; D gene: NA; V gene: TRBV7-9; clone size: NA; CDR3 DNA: TGTGCCAGCAGCTTGCTACTTCAGCGGGACACTGAAGCTTTCTTT; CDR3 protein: CASSLLLQRDTEAFF
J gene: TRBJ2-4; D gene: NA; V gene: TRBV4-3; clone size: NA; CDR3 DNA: TGCGCCAGCAGCCAAGATACGGGGTGGGTTTCAGCCAAAAACATTCAGTACTTC; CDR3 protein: CASSQDTGWVSAKNIQYF
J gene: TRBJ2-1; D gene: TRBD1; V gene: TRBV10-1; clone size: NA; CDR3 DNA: TGCGCCAGCAGCTCACCGGGACAGGACAATGAGCAGTTCTTC; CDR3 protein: CASSSPGQDNEQFF
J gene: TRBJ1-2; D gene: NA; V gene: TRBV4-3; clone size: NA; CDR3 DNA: TGCGCCAGCAGCCAAGATCGGGACACAGGCTATGGCTACACCTTC; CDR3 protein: CASSQDRDTGYGYTF
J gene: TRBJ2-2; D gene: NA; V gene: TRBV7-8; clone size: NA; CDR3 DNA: TGTGCCAGCAGACTACAGGGATTAGACACCGGGGAGCTGTTTTTT; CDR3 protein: CASRLQGLDTGELFF
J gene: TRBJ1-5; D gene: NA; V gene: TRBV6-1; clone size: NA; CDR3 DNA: TGTGCCAGCAGCCCCGGCGGGGTTGATCAGCCCCAGCATTTT; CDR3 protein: CASSPGGVDQPQHF
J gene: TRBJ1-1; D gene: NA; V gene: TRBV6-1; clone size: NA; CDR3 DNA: TGTGCCAGCCATCTGACAGGTGTGAACACTGAAGCTTTCTTT; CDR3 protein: CASHLTGVNTEAFF
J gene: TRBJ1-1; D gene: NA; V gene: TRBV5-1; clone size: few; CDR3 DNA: TGCGCCAGCAGCCTACCCAGGGATGGGCCTGAAGCTTTCTTT; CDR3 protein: CASSLPRDGPEAFF
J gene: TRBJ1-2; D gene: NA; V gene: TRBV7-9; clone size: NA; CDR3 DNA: TGTGCCAGCAGCTTACTTTCCCTGAACTATGGCTACACCTTC; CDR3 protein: CASSLLSLNYGYTF
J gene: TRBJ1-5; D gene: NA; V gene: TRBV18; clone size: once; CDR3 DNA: TGTGCCAGCTCACCACCTACAGGAGACCAGCCCCAGCATTTT; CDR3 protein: CASSPPTGDQPQHF
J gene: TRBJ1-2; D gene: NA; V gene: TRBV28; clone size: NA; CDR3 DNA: TGTGCCAGCAGTTTAGCAGCGGCTCCGGGGTGGGACACCTTC; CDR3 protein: CASSLAAAPGWDTF
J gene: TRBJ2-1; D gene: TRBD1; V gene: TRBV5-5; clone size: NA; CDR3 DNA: TGTGCCAGCAGCTTAGGGGGCGCCGGGAATGAGCAGTTCTTC; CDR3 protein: CASSLGGAGNEQFF
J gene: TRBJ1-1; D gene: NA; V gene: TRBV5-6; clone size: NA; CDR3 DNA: TGTGCCAGCAGCTTGGGCGGACTCTTGTTCACTGAAGCTTTCTTT; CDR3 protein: CASSLGGLLFTEAFF
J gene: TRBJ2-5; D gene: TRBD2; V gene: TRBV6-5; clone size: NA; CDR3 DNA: TGTGCCAGCAGTACTAGCGGGGGGGCGGAAGAGACCCAGTACTTC; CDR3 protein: CASSTSGGAEETQYF
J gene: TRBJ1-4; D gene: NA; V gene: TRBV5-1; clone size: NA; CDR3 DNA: TGCGCCAGCAGCTTGGAACGGGGGGCTGGTGAAAAACTGTTTTTT; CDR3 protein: CASSLERGAGEKLFF
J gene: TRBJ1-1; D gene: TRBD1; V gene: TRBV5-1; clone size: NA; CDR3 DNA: TGCGCCAGCAGCTTGGGACAGGGCGAAGCTTTCTTT; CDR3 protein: CASSLGQGEAFF
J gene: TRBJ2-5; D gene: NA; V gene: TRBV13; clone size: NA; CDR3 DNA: TGTGCCAGCAGCTTAGTCGAAGGGAGGTCTTCCCAAGAGACCCAGTACTTC; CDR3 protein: CASSLVEGRSSQETQYF
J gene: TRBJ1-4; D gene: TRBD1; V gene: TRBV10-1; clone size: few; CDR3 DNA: TGCGCCAGCAGTGAGGGTTATGTGGGCCGGGACAGGGGCGAAAAACTGTTTTTT; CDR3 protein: CASSEGYVGRDRGEKLFF
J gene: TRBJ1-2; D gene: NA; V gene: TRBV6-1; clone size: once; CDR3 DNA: TGTGCCAGCAGGGAGAGTAATGCGGGGGGCTACACCTTC; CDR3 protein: CASRESNAGGYTF
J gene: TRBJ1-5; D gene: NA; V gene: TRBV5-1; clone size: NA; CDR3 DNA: TGCGCCAGCAGCTTAGGTGACAGTTTTAATCAGCCCCAGCATTTT; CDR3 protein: CASSLGDSFNQPQHF
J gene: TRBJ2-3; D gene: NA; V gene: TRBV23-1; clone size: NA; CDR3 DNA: TGCGCCAGCAGACTACAGGGAGGGAGCACAGATACGCAGTATTTT; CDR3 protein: CASRLQGGSTDTQYF
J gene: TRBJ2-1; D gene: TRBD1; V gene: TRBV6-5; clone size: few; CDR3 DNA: TGTGCCAGCAGTAGATCCGGGACAGCAAACAATGAGCAGTTCTTC; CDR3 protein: CASSRSGTANNEQFF